These 31 T cell receptor beta chains originate from one sample sequenced in a study of blood T cell repertoires in COVID-19. The protocol was immunoSEQ multiplex PCR, while the TCRdb copy is restricted to in-frame clones and leaves out a portion. Of about 230,000 clones listed, 75% to 90% are singletons. The sample consisted of peripheral blood. These receptors were obtained from a man between 35 and 55 years old with acute or convalescent COVID-19.

This clone was seen a single time. At the DNA level, this CDR3 is encoded by other sequences in the same sample as well. The rearrangement uses TRBV6-2 or TRBV6-3 and TRBJ1-1, with 7 bases matching TRBD1. Germline V gene sequence: CDR1 MNHEY, CDR2 SVGEGT. J gave up 1 base and V 5 bases, and 4 bases lay outside the gene matches. The CDR3 is made up of 14 amino acids. The CDR3 DNA sequence: TGTGCCAGCAGTACCCGGACAGGGAACACTGAAGCTTTCTTT. Protein product: CASSTRTGNTEAFF.

This sequence joins TRBV10-3 and TRBJ1-4; D not certain. Looked up from germline, CDR1 is ENHRY and CDR2 is SYGVKD. With 0 bases removed from V and 5 bases from J, the gap between germline ends came to 7 bases. The CDR3 covers 14 residues. CDR3 amino acids: CAISESGGNEKLFF. The DNA for the CDR3 is TGTGCCATCAGTGAGTCCGGAGGGAATGAAAAACTGTTTTTT.

V and J are TRBV24-1 and TRBJ2-2; perhaps TRBD1 as D (6 bases). The V and J ends lost 2 bases and 6 bases respectively, with 18 bases between them. The germline CDR1 and CDR2 sequences are KGHDR and SFDVKD. CDR3 size: 17 residues. CDR3 amino acids: CATSDSTRGITPGELFF. For the CDR3, the DNA is TGTGCCACCAGTGATTCTACCAGGGGCATCACTCCCGGGGAGCTGTTTTTT.

The V call is TRBV29-1, the J call TRBJ2-2; 8 bases agree with TRBD2. The CDR3 extends over 17 amino acids. V lost 3 bases, J lost 3 bases, and 12 bases stayed unmatched. From germline, CDR1 is SQVTM and CDR2 ANQGSEA. In nucleotides, the CDR3 is TGCAGCGTTGAGGTCCACCAGGGACTAGTAGACACCGGGGAGCTGTTTTTT. Protein product: CSVEVHQGLVDTGELFF.

The rearrangement joins TRBV15 to TRBJ2-3, with D possibly TRBD2 on 5 matching bases. CDR1 LNHNV and CDR2 YYDKDF come from the germline V gene (reference sequence). V lost 0 bases and J 0 bases, leaving 13 bases between the germline ends. The CDR3 consists of 17 residues. This CDR3 is CATSRDSSGASTDTQYF. The CDR3 DNA reads TGTGCCACCAGCAGAGATTCCAGCGGAGCTAGCACAGATACGCAGTATTTT. The full variable domain, with the rest looked up from reference TRBV15 and TRBJ2-3, is DAMVIQNPRYQVTQFGKPVTLSCSQTLNHNVMYWYQQKSSQAPKLLFHYYDKDFNNEADTPDNFQSRRPNTSFCFLDIRSPGLGDTAMYLCATSRDSSGASTDTQYFGPGTRLTVL.

J is TRBJ1-3 and V is TRBV16; D might be TRBD1 (5 bases). The CDR3 runs to 17 residues. V lost 0 bases and J 0 bases, leaving 12 bases between the germline ends. CDR1 and CDR2 from the germline V gene are KGHSY and FQNENV. In nucleotides, the CDR3 is TGTGCCAGCAGCCAATCGCTCTCACAGGACTCTGGAAACACCATATATTTT. Translated: CASSQSLSQDSGNTIYF.

The chain is built from TRBV5-4 and TRBJ1-4; perhaps TRBD1 as D (6 bases). This CDR3 contains 14 residues. Trimming removed 0 bases at V and 8 bases at J, with 11 bases between. Germline V gene sequence: CDR1 SGHNT, CDR2 YYREEE (reference sequence). CDR3 bases: TGTGCCAGCAGCTTGGCAGGGGATTTGGAAAAACTGTTTTTT. This gives the protein CASSLAGDLEKLFF.

J is TRBJ2-7 and V is TRBV3-1 (or the pseudogene TRBV3-2); 14 bases map to TRBD2. V lost 2 bases to trimming and J lost 10 bases; unmatched junction nucleotides: 10. Germline V gene data show CDR1 as LGHDT and CDR2 as YNNKEL (reference sequence). The CDR3 extends over 16 amino acids. CDR3 nucleotide sequence: TGTGCCAGCAGCCAACCGACTCCCGGGACTAGCGGGAGACAGTACTTC. This codes for CASSQPTPGTSGRQYF.

The chain's CDR3 is CASSFGQSYNEQFF. CDR3 DNA: TGTGCCAGCAGCTTCGGACAGTCCTACAATGAGCAGTTCTTC. The rearrangement links TRBV11-2 to TRBJ2-1; D possibly corresponds to TRBD1 (6 bases). Germline V lookup: CDR1 SGHAT, CDR2 FQNNGV. This CDR3 contains 14 residues. The V end lost 3 bases, the J end lost 1 base, and 7 bases lay between the germline ends.

CDR3 sequence reads: CASSPQAGTSGRGEQFF. The DNA for the CDR3 is TGTGCCAGCAGCCCCCAAGCCGGGACTAGCGGGAGAGGTGAGCAGTTCTTC. V usage is TRBV9 and J usage is TRBJ2-1; 14 bases line up with TRBD2. CDR1 SGDLS and CDR2 YYNGEE come from the germline V gene. V dropped 4 bases and J dropped 9; count of bases not matched to a gene: 12. This CDR3 is built from 17 residues.

The chain combines TRBV6-6 with TRBJ2-1; 7 nucleotides align to TRBD2. J gave up 5 bases and V 6 bases, and 7 bases lay outside the gene matches. The CDR3 totals 14 residues. Germline CDR1 reads MNHNY; CDR2 reads SVGAGI (reference sequence). CDR3 region: CASRPRLANNEQFF. The CDR3 DNA sequence: TGTGCCAGCAGACCGAGACTAGCAAACAATGAGCAGTTCTTC.

The V gene is TRBV6-5, the J gene TRBJ1-1, with D maybe TRBD1 (5 bases). V lost 5 bases and J lost 4, with 17 bases in between. Germline V CDR1 and CDR2: MNHEY, SVGAGI. The CDR3 totals 15 residues. The CDR3 DNA reads as TGTGCCAGCAGTCCTCGGGGGGTCGGATCCACTGAAGCTTTCTTT. It codes for CASSPRGVGSTEAFF.

The chain combines TRBV19 with TRBJ2-3, with a tentative D call TRBD2 (5 bases). CDR3 length: 14 residues. The V gene's germline CDR1 is LNHDA and CDR2 SQIVND (reference sequence). The germline V and J ends were trimmed by 1 base and 4 bases, with 9 bases remaining between them. CDR3 nucleotide sequence: TGTGCCAGTAGTATAGGTGGGAGCTCAGATACGCAGTATTTT. Protein: CASSIGGSSDTQYF.

The gene calls are TRBV5-6 and TRBJ1-3; D is undetermined. Germline V gives CDR1 SGHDT, CDR2 YYEEEE. The ends were cut back, 0 bases at V and 1 base at J, with 5 bases in the middle. The CDR3 contains 14 residues. The CDR3 loop is CASSLGGSGNTIYF. CDR3 bases: TGTGCCAGCAGCTTGGGAGGGTCTGGAAACACCATATATTTT.

This clone has more than one count but fewer than ten. This chain connects TRBV5-4 to TRBJ1-1; 8 nucleotides align to TRBD1. The CDR3 loop spans 15 amino acids. The trim removed 0 bases at V and 2 bases at J, leaving 3 bases unmatched. Germline CDR1 is SGHNT and CDR2 is YYREEE (reference sequence). The CDR3: CASSLETGVNTEAFF. Written as DNA, the CDR3 is TGTGCCAGCAGCTTGGAGACAGGGGTAAACACTGAAGCTTTCTTT.

This chain uses TRBV5-6 with TRBJ1-4; D is possibly TRBD1 (6 bases). Germline values: CDR1 SGHDT, CDR2 YYEEEE. The CDR3 covers 16 residues. V was shortened by 0 bases and J by 6 bases, with 15 bases between the two germline ends. In DNA form, the CDR3 reads TGTGCCAGCAGCTTGGTCTCGGTCCCAGGGGATGAAAAACTGTTTTTT. Amino acids: CASSLVSVPGDEKLFF.

This clone is a singleton in its sample. The chain has TRBV5-1 and TRBJ2-1; 7 nucleotides line up with TRBD1. The CDR3 is made up of 15 amino acids. Per germline, CDR1 SGHRS and CDR2 YFSETQ. The V segment lost 1 base and the J segment 8 bases; nucleotides outside the gene matches: 9. Here the CDR3 reads CASSLWRPQGDEQFF. The CDR3 nucleotides read TGCGCCAGCAGCTTGTGGCGACCCCAGGGGGATGAGCAGTTCTTC.

The gene calls are TRBV27 and TRBJ1-2; 8 bases match TRBD1. The J segment lost 5 bases and the V segment lost 6 bases, leaving 5 bases of the junction unmatched. This CDR3 contains 13 residues. Germline V lookup: CDR1 MNHEY, CDR2 SMNVEV (reference sequence). CDR3 residues: CASSTGGAYGYTF. CDR3 DNA: TGTGCCAGCAGCACAGGGGGAGCTTATGGCTACACCTTC.

This rearrangement joins TRBV15 to TRBJ2-2; a possible D gene is TRBD2 (6 bases). From germline, CDR1 is LNHNV and CDR2 YYDKDF (reference sequence). Trimming shortened V by 0 bases and J by 6 bases, and 14 bases separated the two germline ends. CDR3 length equals 16 residues. The CDR3, as DNA: TGTGCCACCAGCAGAGAGAGAGGAGGAGGGGCCGGGGAGCTGTTTTTT. It translates to CATSRERGGGAGELFF.

The chain links TRBV25-1 to TRBJ1-6; maybe TRBD1 (6 bases). The CDR3 consists of 17 residues. The germline V and J ends were trimmed by 3 bases and 2 bases, with 14 bases remaining between them. Germline values: CDR1 MGHDK, CDR2 SYGVNS. The CDR3 DNA reads TGTGCCAGCAGTGACCCCGCCCGGACAGCCTATAATTCACCCCTCCACTTT. Its translation: CASSDPARTAYNSPLHF.

The chain combines TRBV2 with TRBJ1-2, with TRBD1 as a possible D gene (6 bases). The CDR3 length is 14 residues. V was clipped by 5 bases and J by 0 bases, with 10 bases between them. Germline V CDR1 and CDR2: SNHLY, FYNNEI. The CDR3 coding sequence is TGTGCCAGCAGTCGGACAGAGGCTAACTATGGCTACACCTTC. Encoded protein: CASSRTEANYGYTF.

J is TRBJ2-7 and V is TRBV5-1; TRBD1 matches at 9 bases. V was pared by 5 bases and J by 5 bases, with 8 bases of the junction left unmatched. From germline, CDR1 is SGHRS and CDR2 YFSETQ. This CDR3 has 14 residues. In DNA form, the CDR3 reads TGCGCCAGCAGATTACAGGGGGCGGATAACGAGCAGTACTTC. Protein sequence: CASRLQGADNEQYF.

J is TRBJ2-3 and V is TRBV7-2, with D unclear. Germline-derived CDR1 and CDR2 are SGHTA and FQGNSA. Trimming cost V 7 bases and J 3 bases, with 11 bases left between them. This CDR3 is 13 amino acids long. The chain's CDR3 is CASTYLRTDTQYF. The CDR3 nucleotides read TGTGCCAGCACGTACTTAAGAACAGATACGCAGTATTTT.

CDR3 in DNA: TGTGCCAGCAGTCGGGAGGGTGGGGGGCCCCAGCATTTT. This sequence encodes CASSREGGGPQHF. The V call is TRBV7-2, the J call TRBJ1-5; tentatively, D is TRBD1 (5 bases). Germline-derived CDR1 and CDR2 are SGHTA and FQGNSA. Between the trimmed V and J ends, which lost 6 bases and 9 bases, there was a span of 15 bases. The CDR3 loop spans 13 amino acids.

J is TRBJ1-2 and V is TRBV5-4; 9 nucleotides match TRBD1. The CDR3 is made up of 16 amino acids. V was clipped by 4 bases and J by 5 bases; unmatched bases: 12. Germline V gene lookup returns CDR1 SGHNT and CDR2 YYREEE (reference sequence). The CDR3 nucleotides read TGTGCCAGCAGCCCCCGGGACAGGGAGTCTCAGTATGGCTACACCTTC. It encodes CASSPRDRESQYGYTF.

CDR3 protein: CASTFGTGNTEAFF. Here the CDR3 DNA reads TGTGCCAGCACCTTCGGGACAGGGAACACTGAAGCTTTCTTT. V usage is TRBV4-2 and J usage is TRBJ1-1; 8 bases are shared with TRBD1. This CDR3 region has 14 residues. V gave up 7 bases and J gave up 1 base; unmatched junction bases: 5. Per the germline V gene, CDR1 is LGHNA and CDR2 is YNFKEQ.

V gene TRBV7-3 combines with J gene TRBJ2-7; maybe TRBD2 (5 bases). V lost 2 bases to trimming and J lost 0 bases, with 14 bases between them. Germline V gives CDR1 SGHTA, CDR2 FQGTGA. There are 16 residues in the CDR3. CDR3 coding DNA: TGTGCCAGCAGCTTACGGCTAGCAAAACTCTCCTACGAGCAGTACTTC. Amino acid sequence: CASSLRLAKLSYEQYF. The whole variable domain, filled in from reference TRBV7-3 and TRBJ2-7, reads GAGVSQTPSNKVTEKGKYVELRCDPISGHTALYWYRQSLGQGPEFLIYFQGTGAADDSGLPNDRFFAVRPEGSVSTLKIQRTERGDSAVYLCASSLRLAKLSYEQYFGPGTRLTVT.

The rearrangement uses TRBV2 and TRBJ2-5, with D hard to call. CDR3 length: 16 amino acids. The germline CDR1 and CDR2 sequences are SNHLY and FYNNEI. V lost 5 bases and J lost 1, with 17 bases in between. The CDR3, as DNA: TGTGCCAGCAGTCCATCACCGAGCAGCGTCCAAGAGACCCAGTACTTC. Its translation is CASSPSPSSVQETQYF.

The table lists this clone with a count of one. The chain employs TRBV3-1 (or the pseudogene TRBV3-2) and TRBJ2-2; maybe TRBD2 (6 bases). Deletions cut 6 bases from V and 1 base from J, with 12 bases between. CDR1 and CDR2 (germline): LGHDT, YNNKEL (reference sequence). This CDR3 comprises 15 residues. CDR3 in amino acids: CASRPGTWNTGELFF. In DNA, the CDR3 is TGTGCCAGCAGACCCGGGACTTGGAACACCGGGGAGCTGTTTTTT.

This clone was counted a few times. The rearrangement uses TRBV6-5 and TRBJ1-1, with TRBD1 matching over 9 bases. Germline V lookup: CDR1 MNHEY, CDR2 SVGAGI. The length of the CDR3 is 12 residues. Germline trimming cut 7 bases from V and 13 bases from J; bases unmatched to any gene: 10. CDR3 sequence (DNA): TGTGCCAGCAAAGGGACAGGGAAAGGTGTTTTCTTT. Translated, it gives CASKGTGKGVFF.

This clone came up a few times. The chain uses TRBV6-1 and TRBJ1-1; no definite D call. Germline lookup yields CDR1 MNHNS and CDR2 SASEGT. The CDR3 covers 11 residues. Deletions cut 3 bases from V and 5 bases from J, with 4 bases between. This chain's CDR3 is CASSDRTEAFF. CDR3 in DNA: TGTGCCAGCAGTGACAGGACTGAAGCTTTCTTT.